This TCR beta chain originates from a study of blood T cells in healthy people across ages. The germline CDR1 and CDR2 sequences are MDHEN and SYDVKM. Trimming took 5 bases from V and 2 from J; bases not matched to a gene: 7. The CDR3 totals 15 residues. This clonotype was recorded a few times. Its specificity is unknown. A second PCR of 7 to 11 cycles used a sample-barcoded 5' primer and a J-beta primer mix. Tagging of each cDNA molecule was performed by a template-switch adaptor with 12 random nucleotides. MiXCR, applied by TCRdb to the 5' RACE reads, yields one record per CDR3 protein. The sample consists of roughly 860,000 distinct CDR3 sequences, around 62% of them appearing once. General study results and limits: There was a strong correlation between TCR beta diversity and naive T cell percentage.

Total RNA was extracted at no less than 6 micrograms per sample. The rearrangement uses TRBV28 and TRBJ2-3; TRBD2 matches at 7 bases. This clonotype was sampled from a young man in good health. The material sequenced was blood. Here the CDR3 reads CASSPGGGVTDTQYF. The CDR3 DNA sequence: TGTGCCAGCAGTCCTGGGGGAGGGGTCACAGATACGCAGTATTTT.